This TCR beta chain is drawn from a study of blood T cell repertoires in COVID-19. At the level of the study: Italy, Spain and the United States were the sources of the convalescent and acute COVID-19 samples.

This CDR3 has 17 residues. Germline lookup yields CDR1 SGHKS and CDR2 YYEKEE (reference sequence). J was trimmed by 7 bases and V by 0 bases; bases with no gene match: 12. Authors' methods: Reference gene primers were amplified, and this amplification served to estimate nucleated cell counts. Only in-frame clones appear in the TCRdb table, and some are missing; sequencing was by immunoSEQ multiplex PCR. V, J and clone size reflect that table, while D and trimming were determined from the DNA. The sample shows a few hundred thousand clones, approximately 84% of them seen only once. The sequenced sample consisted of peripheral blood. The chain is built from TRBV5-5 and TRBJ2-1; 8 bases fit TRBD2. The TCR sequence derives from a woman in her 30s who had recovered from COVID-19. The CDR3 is CASSLAVGGASYNEQFF. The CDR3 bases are TGTGCCAGCAGCTTGGCAGTCGGGGGGGCCTCATATAATGAGCAGTTCTTC.